Following are 20 T cell receptor beta chains from one sample sequenced in a study of shared clonotypes between healthy human individuals. Clones were sequenced by immunoSEQ multiplex PCR, and TCRdb holds only the in-frame ones, with some missing. The table lists over a million clones, approximately 78% of them singletons. Sequences were obtained from memory CD4+ T cells from PBMCs. The subset denotes: CD45RA-negative fraction. The receptors here all came from a man in his late teens or twenties in good health. Some clones in this sample may be carry-over from other donors' samples.

The CDR3 DNA sequence: TGTGCCAGCAGTTTTACACCGTTCTACGAGCAGTACTTC. Amino acid sequence: CASSFTPFYEQYF. The chain links TRBV2 to TRBJ2-7, with no clear D. The CDR3 extends over 13 amino acids. Germline-derived CDR1 and CDR2 are SNHLY and FYNNEI. Trimming removed 5 bases at V and 3 bases at J, with 11 bases between.

This CDR3 is CASSSTEVYEQYF. CDR3 DNA: TGTGCCAGCAGCTCTACGGAGGTCTACGAGCAGTACTTC. The chain is built from TRBV6-1 and TRBJ2-7, with D tentatively TRBD2 (5 bases). Trimming took 6 bases from V and 3 from J, leaving 12 bases between them. Germline V gene data show CDR1 as MNHNS and CDR2 as SASEGT. This CDR3 contains 13 residues.

The chain combines TRBV7-8 with TRBJ2-6; 7 nucleotides agree with TRBD1. V dropped 5 bases and J dropped 0; count of bases not matched to a gene: 4. Germline V CDR1 and CDR2: SGHVS, FQNEAQ. This CDR3 spans 16 amino acids. The CDR3 DNA sequence: TGTGCCAGCAGCAGGGGGCTCGTCTCTGGGGCCAACGTCCTGACTTTC. It translates to CASSRGLVSGANVLTF. Combining the CDR3 with reference TRBV7-8 and TRBJ2-6 gives the whole variable domain GAGVSQSPRYKVAKRGQDVALRCDPISGHVSLFWYQQALGQGPEFLTYFQNEAQLDKSGLPSDRFFAERPEGSVSTLKIQRTQQEDSAVYLCASSRGLVSGANVLTFGAGSRLTVL.

In the case of this clone: The sample holds other DNA sequences that translate to the same CDR3. V and J are TRBV7-9 and TRBJ2-3; 8 nucleotides line up with TRBD2. This CDR3 is 14 amino acids long. V shed 4 bases, J shed 3 bases, and the junction held 3 bases outside the gene matches. Germline V gives CDR1 SEHNR, CDR2 FQNEAQ (reference sequence). This CDR3 is CASSWSGSTDTQYF. The CDR3 DNA is TGTGCCAGCAGCTGGAGCGGGAGTACAGATACGCAGTATTTT.

The V and J genes are TRBV7-9 and TRBJ2-7, with D possibly matching TRBD2 (6 bases). The CDR3 loop spans 16 amino acids. CDR1 and CDR2 from the germline V gene are SEHNR and FQNEAQ (reference sequence). V lost 4 bases, J lost 3 bases, and 19 bases lay in between. The CDR3 spells CASSSISRDLRYEQYF. CDR3 in DNA: TGTGCCAGCAGCTCGATATCGCGGGACTTACGCTACGAGCAGTACTTC.

The chain has TRBV5-1 and TRBJ1-1; TRBD1 aligns across 10 bases. This CDR3 region has 15 residues. CDR1 is SGHRS, CDR2 YFSETQ, per germline. V was pared by 5 bases and J by 4 bases, with 8 bases of the junction left unmatched. In DNA form, the CDR3 reads TGCGCCAGCAGTTTACTGGGACAGGGGCCCACTGAAGCTTTCTTT. As protein: CASSLLGQGPTEAFF.

This chain connects TRBV18 to TRBJ1-2; TRBD1 might be the D (6 bases). Trimming took off 3 bases at V and 2 bases at J, with 13 bases between the two ends. The CDR3 runs 15 residues. CDR1 is KGHSH, CDR2 LQKENI, per germline. The CDR3 loop is CASSPRLDRNYGYTF. In DNA, the CDR3 is TGTGCCAGCTCACCGAGACTCGACAGGAACTATGGCTACACCTTC. The complete variable domain, with remaining parts taken from reference TRBV18 and TRBJ1-2, reads NAGVMQNPRHLVRRRGQEARLRCSPMKGHSHVYWYRQLPEEGLKFMVYLQKENIIDESGMPKERFSAEFPKEGPSILRIQQVVRGDSAAYFCASSPRLDRNYGYTFGSGTRLTVV.

CDR3 region: CASSKRIAGARNEQFF. The CDR3 DNA reads as TGTGCCAGCAGCAAGAGAATAGCGGGAGCTCGGAATGAGCAGTTCTTC. The rearrangement uses TRBV5-6 and TRBJ2-1; 9 bases map to TRBD2. V lost 4 bases to trimming and J lost 7 bases; unmatched junction nucleotides: 12. The CDR3 has 16 residues. Germline lookup yields CDR1 SGHDT and CDR2 YYEEEE.

The rearrangement uses TRBV5-1 and TRBJ2-7; TRBD2 agrees at 7 bases. Germline CDR1 SGHRS, CDR2 YFSETQ. V was pared by 3 bases and J by 9 bases, with 18 bases of the junction left unmatched. The CDR3 is 16 amino acids. The CDR3 DNA reads as TGCGCCAGCAGCTCCGGGCGGGGGAGTTTGTATACGGTGCAGTACTTC. Its translation is CASSSGRGSLYTVQYF.

In this sample, this clone turned up once. The chain uses TRBV2 and TRBJ2-3, with 11 bases aligning to TRBD2. This CDR3 has 15 amino acids. V lost 6 bases, J lost 6 bases, and 8 bases stayed unmatched. The germline V gene encodes CDR1 SNHLY and CDR2 FYNNEI. This CDR3 is CASRNSGRALDTQYF. In DNA form, the CDR3 reads TGTGCCAGCAGAAATAGCGGGAGGGCATTGGATACGCAGTATTTT.

The chain recombines TRBV7-2 with TRBJ2-5, with TRBD1 as a possible D gene (6 bases). Germline CDR1 is SGHTA and CDR2 is FQGNSA. V was shortened by 4 bases and J by 5 bases, with 14 bases between the two germline ends. There are 14 residues in the CDR3. CDR3 bases: TGTGCCAGCAGCTCACAGGGAGTGAGGGAGACCCAGTACTTC. Translated, it gives CASSSQGVRETQYF. Full variable domain (rest looked up from reference TRBV7-2 and TRBJ2-5): GAGVSQSPSNKVTEKGKDVELRCDPISGHTALYWYRQSLGQGLEFLIYFQGNSAPDKSGLPSDRFSAERTGGSVSTLTIQRTQQEDSAVYLCASSSQGVRETQYFGPGTRLLVL.

This sequence joins TRBV10-3 and TRBJ2-3; D may be TRBD2 (5 bases). The CDR3 is 14 amino acids. Looked up from germline, CDR1 is ENHRY and CDR2 is SYGVKD. Between the trimmed V and J ends, which lost 4 bases and 3 bases, there was a span of 11 bases. CDR3 amino acids: CAISVGEVTDTQYF. The CDR3 nucleotides are TGTGCCATCAGTGTCGGGGAAGTGACAGATACGCAGTATTTT.

The gene calls are TRBV19 and TRBJ2-3; 12 bases agree with TRBD2. CDR1 LNHDA and CDR2 SQIVND come from the germline V gene (reference sequence). This CDR3 region has 14 residues. Trimming took 8 bases from V and 6 from J; bases not matched to a gene: 6. For the CDR3, the DNA is TGTGCCAGTTCGACTAGCGGGGGATGGGATACGCAGTATTTT. Protein product: CASSTSGGWDTQYF. Based on the CDR3 plus reference TRBV19 and TRBJ2-3, the full variable domain is DGGITQSPKYLFRKEGQNVTLSCEQNLNHDAMYWYRQDPGQGLRLIYYSQIVNDFQKGDIAEGYSVSREKKESFPLTVTSAQKNPTAFYLCASSTSGGWDTQYFGPGTRLTVL.

This rearrangement joins TRBV10-3 to TRBJ2-1; D is undetermined. From germline, CDR1 is ENHRY and CDR2 SYGVKD. The CDR3 has 11 amino acids. V dropped 2 bases and J dropped 10 bases, with 6 bases sitting between them. In nucleotides, the CDR3 is TGTGCCATCAGTGAGCTGAGGGAGCAGTTCTTC. Amino acid sequence: CAISELREQFF.

Only a few counts were recorded for this clone. The chain joins TRBV11-3 to TRBJ1-1, with D perhaps matching TRBD1 (5 bases). The length of the CDR3 is 12 residues. Trimming shortened V by 1 base and J by 11 bases, and 11 bases separated the two germline ends. Germline CDR1 is SGHNT and CDR2 is YENEEA. The CDR3 DNA reads as TGTGCCAGCAGCTTAGGCGGGGGGAAGGCTTTCTTT. This sequence encodes CASSLGGGKAFF.

This chain links TRBV29-1 with TRBJ2-1; no firm D call. CDR1 and CDR2 (germline): SQVTM, ANQGSEA. CDR3 length equals 14 residues. V lost 5 bases and J lost 0, with 11 bases in between. CDR3 in amino acids: CSVRETTSYNEQFF. As DNA, the CDR3 is TGCAGCGTTCGAGAAACCACCTCCTACAATGAGCAGTTCTTC.

This chain uses TRBV6-5 with TRBJ2-7; possibly TRBD2 for D (6 bases). The V end was cut by 0 bases, the J end by 3 bases, with 12 bases between. Per the germline V gene, CDR1 is MNHEY and CDR2 is SVGAGI. The CDR3 totals 15 residues. This CDR3 is CASSYSMRGGYEQYF. The CDR3 nucleotides read TGTGCCAGCAGTTACTCAATGCGGGGCGGCTACGAGCAGTACTTC.

Regarding this clone: Other DNA sequences of this sample code for an identical CDR3. This chain joins TRBV28 and TRBJ1-5; the D gene is possibly TRBD1 (5 bases). The CDR3 length is 15 residues. CDR1 and CDR2 (germline): MDHEN, SYDVKM. V lost 8 bases, J lost 4 bases, and 18 bases lay in between. The CDR3 DNA sequence: TGTGCCAGCTCCCCAGGGACTGTGTCTAATCAGCCCCAGCATTTT. It specifies CASSPGTVSNQPQHF.

The chain is built from TRBV7-9 and TRBJ2-7, with 8 bases identical to TRBD2. CDR3 size: 14 residues. V was pared by 6 bases and J by 9 bases, with 13 bases of the junction left unmatched. Germline CDR1 and CDR2: SEHNR and FQNEAQ (reference sequence). The CDR3 DNA sequence: TGTGCCAGCAGTTCGGCGGGAGGCCCGGGGGGGCAGTACTTC. It is translated as CASSSAGGPGGQYF.

The genes are TRBV6-5 and TRBJ2-7; D might be TRBD2 (5 bases). The CDR3 extends over 13 amino acids. Per germline, CDR1 MNHEY and CDR2 SVGAGI. Trimming took off 3 bases at V and 6 bases at J, with 12 bases between the two ends. CDR3 region: CASSYHPSGEQYF. DNA of the CDR3: TGTGCCAGCAGTTATCATCCGAGCGGCGAGCAGTACTTC.